Sequencing of this TCR beta chain was carried out in a study of beta chain features in type 1 diabetes (dated by TCRdb to the late 2010s). General notes on the study: Mean age, gender distribution, total cell number and subset yield were not different between patients and healthy donors. Across all samples, about 110 million sorted cells were examined, and cell number per subset correlated strongly with RNA yield. The study compared TCRB repertoires of sorted circulating CD4+ T cell subsets between recently diagnosed type 1 diabetes patients and matched healthy donors. Whereas all 30 or so donors provided naive and central memory subsets, regulatory and stem cell-like memory subsets were isolated from just 8 patients and about 8 healthy donors.

The High Capacity cDNA Reverse Transcription Kit was used to reverse transcribe all of the isolated RNA, meaning that expressed TCRB transcripts were what got sequenced. Deep immunoSEQ sequencing was performed on naive, central memory and regulatory T cell samples, with an average of about 3.57 million total reads per sample. Sorted cells were lysed in RLT buffer, and RNA was extracted using DNase-treated RNeasy Micro or Mini kits according to cell number. Each cell subset was processed on its own to prevent cross-contamination, while patient and healthy donor samples were processed together. The immunoSEQ multiplex PCR was used to amplify TCRB sequences from cDNA, generating 87-bp fragments that spanned the CDR3 region. Amplicons were sequenced on the Illumina HiSeq platform. For the original study's pipeline: Synthetic template baselines were used to correct PCR bias computationally, reads within Hamming distance 2 were collapsed together, and singletons that could not be merged were discarded. Reads were aligned to IMGT to assign V, D and J genes, CDR3 length, and insertions or deletions at six rearrangement sites. Within each subset, clonotype counts were normalized to the number of sorted cells before true diversity and Gini coefficients were calculated with the tcR R package. Repertoire sharing was quantified using the overlap coefficient calculated on TCRB nucleotide sequences. Out-of-frame TCRB sequences from naive cells were analyzed as a proxy for the pre-selection repertoire. The table was pulled from immuneACCESS by TCRdb, which kept in-frame rearrangements only. Such tables lose some clones; where checked, under half of the loss comes from unresolved V genes, and the rest has no known cause. From that table come the V and J calls and clone size; the DNA was used to work out D and trimming. For this sample the table gives about 270,000 clones, of which roughly 14% were detected only once. The ten largest clones take up roughly 0.028% of the sample.

This clone was seen more than once but under ten times. No cognate antigen has been identified for it. Nothing much larger sits one base from this clone, and base qualities are not available. CDR1 SGHAT and CDR2 FQNNGV are derived from the germline V gene. Trimming removed 1 base from V and 6 bases from J, leaving 10 bases between the germline ends. Including the terminal cysteine and phenylalanine, the CDR3 comprises 14 residues. Here the CDR3 DNA is all that survives: 42 bases in frame from base 1. From each donor, a single peripheral blood sample of 95 to 150 mL on average was drawn into heparinised tubes. A BD FACSAria II was used to sort naive, central memory, regulatory and stem cell-like memory CD4+ T cells with a panel that included CD45RO, CCR7, CD25, CD127, CD95 and CD27. Every sorted population had a purity above 95%. PBMCs were isolated immediately by Lymphoprep density gradient centrifugation and stained directly without culture. So that batch effects would be minimized, each experiment stained and sorted samples in pairs, pairing one healthy donor with one patient.

On the study overall, not on this receptor specifically: Patients with type 1 diabetes made fewer insertions and deleted more nucleotides at VDJ recombination sites, implying thymic rearrangement abnormalities. Because cDNA was sequenced instead of genomic DNA, highly expressing activated cells could be over-represented, though the groups showed no difference in activation or CD3 levels. Naive, central memory and regulatory TCRB repertoires appeared to be more alike among patients than among healthy donors. Type 1 diabetes patients showed a moderate but significant shortening of TCRB CDR3 length in all four CD4+ subsets. Because small numbers of individuals were included in the HLA sub-analyses, any influence of HLA type on TCRB rearrangement was left unresolved. PCR may preferentially amplify shorter templates, but because patient and control samples were amplified and corrected together, any resulting skew would affect both groups equally.

The sequence came from a woman in her 40s in good health. The sample was naive CD4+ T cells from blood. Explained via the paper, the cell subset or site label denotes: true naive CD4+ T cells. The rearrangement joined TRBV11-2 to TRBJ1-5, with the identity of the D gene unclear. The DNA is as follows: TGTGCCAGCAGCTTAGGTGTTTCGGGTCAGCCCCAGCATTTT. Its translation is CASSLGVSGQPQHF.